This TCR beta chain appears in the sequencing data of a study of circulating and synovial CD4+ cells in juvenile arthritis. Assay used: immunoSEQ multiplex PCR; TCRdb lists only in-frame clones, some missing. The profile covers approximately 31,000 clones, with more than 90% appearing a single time and about 0.66% taken by the ten largest. V gave up 4 bases and J gave up 0 bases; unmatched junction bases: 4. Germline V CDR1 and CDR2: SGHTS, YDEGEE. The CDR3 loop spans 15 amino acids. The chain joins TRBV5-8 to TRBJ2-1, with 7 bases aligning to TRBD1. Sequencing was carried out using CD4+ T cells from blood. This TCR derives from a human donor with juvenile idiopathic arthritis. CDR3 coding DNA: TGTGCCAGCAGCGCCGGGACAGCCTCCTACAATGAGCAGTTCTTC. Protein sequence: CASSAGTASYNEQFF.